This T cell receptor (beta chain) was identified in a study of PD-1 blockade in mismatch repair-deficient tumors. Produced via immunoSEQ multiplex PCR; TCRdb's table is partial and in-frame only. The sample shows approximately 100,000 clones, approximately 83% of them seen only once. This clone was detected once. Germline lookup yields CDR1 MNHNS and CDR2 SASEGT. CDR3 size: 14 residues. The V segment lost 11 bases and the J segment 10 bases; nucleotides outside the gene matches: 13. This specimen was peripheral blood, taken 36 weeks after starting pembrolizumab. V is TRBV6-1 and J is TRBJ2-1, with 11 nucleotides matching TRBD2. The source is an adult with mismatch repair-deficient cancer. As DNA, the CDR3 is TGTGCCGGCTTGACTAGCGGGGAGCGGGGGGAGCAGTTCTTC. It translates to CAGLTSGERGEQFF.